This T cell receptor (beta chain) was captured in a study of PD-L1 blockade in urothelial cancer. Study in general: At 6 weeks and at 3 weeks (second dose) after treatment start, blood was analyzed.

This clone has a single count. J was trimmed by 2 bases and V by 0 bases; bases with no gene match: 9. The CDR3 spans 18 residues. The germline V gene has CDR1 SGDLS and CDR2 YYNGEE. Time point indicated: pretreatment peripheral blood. Profiled with immunoSEQ multiplex PCR; TCRdb holds only in-frame clones, not every one. Among approximately 70,000 clones, around 84% were seen once, and the ten largest hold 9% to 9.5%. The sequence was obtained from a woman in her 70s with urothelial cancer. The specimen comprised PBMCs, sampled around atezolizumab (anti-PD-L1) treatment. The rearrangement links TRBV9 to TRBJ2-3, with 10 bases aligning to TRBD1. CDR3 nucleotides: TGTGCCAGCAGCGTAGAATCGAGGGGGACAGGGGCCACAGATACGCAGTATTTT. It encodes CASSVESRGTGATDTQYF.